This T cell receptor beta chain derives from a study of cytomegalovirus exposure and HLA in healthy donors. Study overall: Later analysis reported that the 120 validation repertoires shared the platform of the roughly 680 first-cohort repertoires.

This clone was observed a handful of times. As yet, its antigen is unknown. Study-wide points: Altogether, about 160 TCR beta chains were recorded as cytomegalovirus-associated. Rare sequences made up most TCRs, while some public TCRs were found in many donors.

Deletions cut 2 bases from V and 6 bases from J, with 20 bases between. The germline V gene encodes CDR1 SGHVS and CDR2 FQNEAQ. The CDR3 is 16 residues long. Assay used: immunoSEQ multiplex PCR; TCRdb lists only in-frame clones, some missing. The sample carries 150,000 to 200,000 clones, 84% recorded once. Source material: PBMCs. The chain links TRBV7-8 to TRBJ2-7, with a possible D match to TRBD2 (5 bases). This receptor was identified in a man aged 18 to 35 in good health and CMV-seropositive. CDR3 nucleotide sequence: TGTGCCAGCAGCTTATCAGCGCCTCCCTCGGGAATCGAGCAGTACTTC. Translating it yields CASSLSAPPSGIEQYF. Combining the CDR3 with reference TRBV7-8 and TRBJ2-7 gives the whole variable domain GAGVSQSPRYKVAKRGQDVALRCDPISGHVSLFWYQQALGQGPEFLTYFQNEAQLDKSGLPSDRFFAERPEGSVSTLKIQRTQQEDSAVYLCASSLSAPPSGIEQYFGPGTRLTVT.